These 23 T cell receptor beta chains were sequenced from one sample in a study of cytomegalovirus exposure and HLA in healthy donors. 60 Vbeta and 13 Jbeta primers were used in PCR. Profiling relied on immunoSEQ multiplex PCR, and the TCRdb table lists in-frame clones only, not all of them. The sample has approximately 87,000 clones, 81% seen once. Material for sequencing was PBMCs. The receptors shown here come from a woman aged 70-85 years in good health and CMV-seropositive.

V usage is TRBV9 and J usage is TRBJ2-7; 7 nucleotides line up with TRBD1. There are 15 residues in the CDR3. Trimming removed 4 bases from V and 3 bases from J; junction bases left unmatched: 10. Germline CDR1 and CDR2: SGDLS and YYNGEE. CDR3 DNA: TGTGCCAGCAGCCCCCGACAGGGACCCCTCTACGAGCAGTACTTC. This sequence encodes CASSPRQGPLYEQYF.

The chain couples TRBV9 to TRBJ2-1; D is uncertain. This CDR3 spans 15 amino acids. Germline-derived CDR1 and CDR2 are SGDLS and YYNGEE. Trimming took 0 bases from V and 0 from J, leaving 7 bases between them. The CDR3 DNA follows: TGTGCCAGCAGCGTAGGAGTGGTCTCCTACAATGAGCAGTTCTTC. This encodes CASSVGVVSYNEQFF.

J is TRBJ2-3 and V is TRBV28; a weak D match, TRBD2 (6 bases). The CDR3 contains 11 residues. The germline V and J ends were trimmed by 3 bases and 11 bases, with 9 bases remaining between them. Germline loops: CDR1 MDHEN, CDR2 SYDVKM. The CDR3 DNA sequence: TGTGCCAGCAGTTTGGAGGGGCTGCAGTATTTT. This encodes CASSLEGLQYF. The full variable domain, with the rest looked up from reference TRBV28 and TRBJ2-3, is DVKVTQSSRYLVKRTGEKVFLECVQDMDHENMFWYRQDPGLGLRLIYFSYDVKMKEKGDIPEGYSVSREKKERFSLILESASTNQTSMYLCASSLEGLQYFGPGTRLTVL.

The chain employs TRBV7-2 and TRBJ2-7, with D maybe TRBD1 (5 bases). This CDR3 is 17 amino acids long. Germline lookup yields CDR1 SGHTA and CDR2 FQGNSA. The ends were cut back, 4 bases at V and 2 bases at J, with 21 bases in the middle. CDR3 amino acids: CASSSALSRGQAYEQYF. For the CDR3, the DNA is TGTGCCAGCAGCTCAGCCCTTAGTAGGGGCCAAGCCTACGAGCAGTACTTC.

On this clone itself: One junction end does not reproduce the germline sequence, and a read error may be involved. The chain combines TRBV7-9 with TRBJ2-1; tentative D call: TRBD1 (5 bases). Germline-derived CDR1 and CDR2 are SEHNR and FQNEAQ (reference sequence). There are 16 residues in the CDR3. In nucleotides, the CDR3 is TGTTCCAGCAGCCGTAGACTGGACACCACCAGCGATGAGCAGTTCTTC. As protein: CSSSRRLDTTSDEQFF.

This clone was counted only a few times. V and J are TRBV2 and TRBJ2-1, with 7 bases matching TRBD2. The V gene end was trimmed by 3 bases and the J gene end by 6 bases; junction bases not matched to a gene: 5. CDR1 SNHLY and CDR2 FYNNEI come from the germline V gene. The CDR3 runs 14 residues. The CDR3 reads CASSDLLAFNEQFF. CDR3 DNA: TGTGCCAGCAGTGATCTACTAGCGTTCAATGAGCAGTTCTTC.

The CDR3 DNA is TGTGCCACCCATCTAGCGGGAGGGCCGGGAGAGACCCAGTACTTC. Its protein is CATHLAGGPGETQYF. J is TRBJ2-5 and V is TRBV5-6, with 12 bases matching TRBD2. Trimming at V came to 9 bases and at J to 4 bases, leaving 10 bases not matched to a gene. Germline V gene sequence: CDR1 SGHDT, CDR2 YYEEEE. The CDR3 consists of 15 residues.

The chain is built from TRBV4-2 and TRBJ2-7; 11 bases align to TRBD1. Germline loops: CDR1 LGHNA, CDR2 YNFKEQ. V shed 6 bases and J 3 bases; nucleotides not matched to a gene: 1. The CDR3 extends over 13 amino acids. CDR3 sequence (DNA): TGTGCCAGCAGAGGGACAGGGGGCTACGAGCAGTACTTC. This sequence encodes CASRGTGGYEQYF.

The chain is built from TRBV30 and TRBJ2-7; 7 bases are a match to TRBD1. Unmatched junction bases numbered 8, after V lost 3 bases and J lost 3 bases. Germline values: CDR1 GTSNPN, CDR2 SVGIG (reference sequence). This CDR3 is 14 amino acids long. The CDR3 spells CAWRWGQRYYEQYF. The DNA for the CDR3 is TGTGCCTGGAGATGGGGACAGAGATACTACGAGCAGTACTTC.

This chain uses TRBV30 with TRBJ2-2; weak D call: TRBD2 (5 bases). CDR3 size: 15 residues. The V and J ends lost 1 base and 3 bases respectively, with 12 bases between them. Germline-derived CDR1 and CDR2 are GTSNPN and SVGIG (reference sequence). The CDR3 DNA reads TGTGCCTGGAGTGGGCCGGGGTGGCACACCGGGGAGCTGTTTTTT. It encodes CAWSGPGWHTGELFF.

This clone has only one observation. The CDR3, as DNA: TGTGCCAGCCAACAACCCGGCAGGGGCCGCGGCTCTGGAAACACCATATATTTT. The encoded protein is CASQQPGRGRGSGNTIYF. The chain carries TRBV14 and TRBJ1-3, with D possibly matching TRBD1 (6 bases). Germline lookup yields CDR1 SGHDN and CDR2 FVKESK. Deletions cut 8 bases from V and 0 bases from J, with 23 bases between. The CDR3 spans 18 residues.

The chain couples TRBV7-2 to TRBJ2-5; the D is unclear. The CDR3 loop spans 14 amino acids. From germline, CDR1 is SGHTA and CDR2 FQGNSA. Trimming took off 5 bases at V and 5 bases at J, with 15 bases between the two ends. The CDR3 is CASSPPQSRETQYF. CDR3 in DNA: TGTGCCAGCAGCCCCCCTCAGTCGAGGGAGACCCAGTACTTC. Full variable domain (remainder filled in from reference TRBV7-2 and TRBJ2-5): GAGVSQSPSNKVTEKGKDVELRCDPISGHTALYWYRQSLGQGLEFLIYFQGNSAPDKSGLPSDRFSAERTGGSVSTLTIQRTQQEDSAVYLCASSPPQSRETQYFGPGTRLLVL.

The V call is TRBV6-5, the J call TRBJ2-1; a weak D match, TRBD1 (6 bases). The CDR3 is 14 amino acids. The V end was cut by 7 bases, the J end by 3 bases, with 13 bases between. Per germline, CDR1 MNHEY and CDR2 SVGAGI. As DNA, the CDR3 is TGTGCCAGCATCGGTTTGGGACACTACAATGAGCAGTTCTTC. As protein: CASIGLGHYNEQFF.

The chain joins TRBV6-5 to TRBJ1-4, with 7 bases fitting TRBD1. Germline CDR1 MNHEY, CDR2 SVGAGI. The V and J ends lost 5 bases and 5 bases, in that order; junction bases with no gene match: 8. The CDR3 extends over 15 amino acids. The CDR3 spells CASSRRQGQNEKLFF. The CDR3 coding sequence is TGTGCCAGCAGTCGAAGACAGGGTCAAAATGAAAAACTGTTTTTT.

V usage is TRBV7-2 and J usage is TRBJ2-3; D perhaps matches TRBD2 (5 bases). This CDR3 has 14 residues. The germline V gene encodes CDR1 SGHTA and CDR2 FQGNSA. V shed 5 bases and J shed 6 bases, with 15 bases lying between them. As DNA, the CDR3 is TGTGCCAGCAGCCCTTTACGGGGTAGGGATACGCAGTATTTT. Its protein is CASSPLRGRDTQYF.

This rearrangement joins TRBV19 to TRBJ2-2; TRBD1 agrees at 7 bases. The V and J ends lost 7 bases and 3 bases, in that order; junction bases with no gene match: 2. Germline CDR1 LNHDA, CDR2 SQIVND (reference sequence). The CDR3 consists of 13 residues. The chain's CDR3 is CASNRGDTGELFF. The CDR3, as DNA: TGTGCCAGTAACAGGGGCGACACCGGGGAGCTGTTTTTT.

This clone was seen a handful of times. As DNA, the CDR3 is TGTGCCAGCAGCCCCCGGGACAGTCGTGAAGAGACCCAGTACTTC. It translates to CASSPRDSREETQYF. The chain carries TRBV4-2 and TRBJ2-5, with 7 nucleotides matching TRBD1. V was pared by 4 bases and J by 3 bases, with 8 bases of the junction left unmatched. The germline CDR1 and CDR2 sequences are LGHNA and YNFKEQ. This CDR3 has 15 amino acids.

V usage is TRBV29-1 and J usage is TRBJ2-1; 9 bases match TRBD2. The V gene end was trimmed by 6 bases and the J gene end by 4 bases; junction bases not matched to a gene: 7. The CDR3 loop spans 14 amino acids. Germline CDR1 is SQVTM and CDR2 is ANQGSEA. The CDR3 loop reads CSVERLAAYNEQFF. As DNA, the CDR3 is TGCAGCGTCGAGAGACTAGCGGCATACAATGAGCAGTTCTTC.

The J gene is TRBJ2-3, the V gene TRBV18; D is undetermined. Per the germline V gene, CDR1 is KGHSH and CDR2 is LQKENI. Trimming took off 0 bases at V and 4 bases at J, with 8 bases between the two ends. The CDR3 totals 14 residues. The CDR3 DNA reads TGTGCCAGCTCACCACCGGTGCGGTCAGATACGCAGTATTTT. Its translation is CASSPPVRSDTQYF. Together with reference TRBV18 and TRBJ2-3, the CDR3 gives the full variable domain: NAGVMQNPRHLVRRRGQEARLRCSPMKGHSHVYWYRQLPEEGLKFMVYLQKENIIDESGMPKERFSAEFPKEGPSILRIQQVVRGDSAAYFCASSPPVRSDTQYFGPGTRLTVL.

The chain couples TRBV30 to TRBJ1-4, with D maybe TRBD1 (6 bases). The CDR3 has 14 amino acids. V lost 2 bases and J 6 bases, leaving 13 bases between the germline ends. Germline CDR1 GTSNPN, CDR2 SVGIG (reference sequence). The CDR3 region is CAWSRGGADEKLFF. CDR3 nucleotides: TGTGCCTGGAGTAGGGGGGGCGCGGATGAAAAACTGTTTTTT.

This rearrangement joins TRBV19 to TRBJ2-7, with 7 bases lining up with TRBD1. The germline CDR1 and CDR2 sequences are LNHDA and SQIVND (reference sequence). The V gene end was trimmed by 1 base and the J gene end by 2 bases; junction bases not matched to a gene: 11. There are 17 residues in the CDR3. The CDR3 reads CASSIAYIGQATYEQYF. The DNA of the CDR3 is TGTGCCAGTAGTATAGCTTATATTGGACAGGCCACCTACGAGCAGTACTTC. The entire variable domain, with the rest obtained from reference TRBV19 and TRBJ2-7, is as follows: DGGITQSPKYLFRKEGQNVTLSCEQNLNHDAMYWYRQDPGQGLRLIYYSQIVNDFQKGDIAEGYSVSREKKESFPLTVTSAQKNPTAFYLCASSIAYIGQATYEQYFGPGTRLTVT.

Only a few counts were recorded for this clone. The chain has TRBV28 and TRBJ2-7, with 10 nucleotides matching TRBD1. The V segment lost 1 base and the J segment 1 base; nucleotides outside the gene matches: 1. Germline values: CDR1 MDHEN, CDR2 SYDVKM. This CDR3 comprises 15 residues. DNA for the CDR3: TGTGCCAGCAGTTTATTGGGACAGGGGTCCTACGAGCAGTACTTC. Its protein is CASSLLGQGSYEQYF.

Here the CDR3 DNA reads TGTGCCAGCAGCTTAGGGGGCGCTGGAAACACCATATATTTT. Its translation is CASSLGGAGNTIYF. This chain uses TRBV11-3 with TRBJ1-3; perhaps TRBD1 as D (5 bases). This CDR3 contains 14 residues. Germline loops: CDR1 SGHNT, CDR2 YENEEA. Trimming took off 1 base at V and 2 bases at J, with 6 bases between the two ends.